These 28 T cell receptor beta chains were all obtained from the same sample, sequenced in a study of regulatory T cells in long-lasting Graves disease. As for time point: newly diagnosed GD, antithyroid drugs for less than 3 months. Extracted PBMC RNA gave rise to the TCR library. Investigators prepared the TCR beta libraries by applying iRepertoire HTBI primers and Arm-PCR of CDR3 regions. TCRdb used MiXCR to reprocess the multiplex PCR reads, holding one entry per CDR3 protein. The table shows approximately 470,000 distinct CDR3 sequences, with roughly 15% occurring only once. These data also featured in a second study, about T cells in Graves' hyperthyroidism and ophthalmopathy.

The sample here was peripheral blood mononuclear cells (PBMCs), taken at new diagnosis, from a patient treated with antithyroid drugs. The source of these receptors is a man in his forties with Graves disease.

The gene calls are TRBV10-2 and TRBJ2-1, with 7 bases lining up with TRBD2. Germline V gene lookup returns CDR1 WSHSY and CDR2 SAAADI. The CDR3 spans 14 residues. The junction had 8 bases not matched to a gene; V was cut back by 6 bases and J by 6 bases. The CDR3, as DNA: TGCGCCAGCAGCCCAGCGGGAAGTCGCAATGAGCAGTTCTTC. Its translation: CASSPAGSRNEQFF.

The rearrangement joins TRBV7-8 to TRBJ2-7; TRBD2 matches at 7 bases. Germline V gives CDR1 SGHVS, CDR2 FQNEAQ. J gave up 0 bases and V 8 bases, and 13 bases lay outside the gene matches. The CDR3 has 16 amino acids. The CDR3 coding sequence is TGTGCCAGCCGAAGCAGGCCTAGCGGATCCTCCTACGAGCAGTACTTC. Protein product: CASRSRPSGSSYEQYF.

This rearrangement joins TRBV14 to TRBJ2-1; tentatively, D is TRBD1 (5 bases). Per the germline V gene, CDR1 is SGHDN and CDR2 is FVKESK. This CDR3 comprises 13 residues. V dropped 2 bases and J dropped 6 bases, with 8 bases sitting between them. The CDR3 spells CASSQIRGNEQFF. CDR3 bases: TGTGCCAGCAGCCAAATTAGGGGCAATGAGCAGTTCTTC. Supplemented by reference TRBV14 and TRBJ2-1, the full variable domain reads EAGVTQFPSHSVIEKGQTVTLRCDPISGHDNLYWYRRVMGKEIKFLLHFVKESKQDESGMPNNRFLAERTGGTYSTLKVQPAELEDSGVYFCASSQIRGNEQFFGPGTRLTVL.

This clonotype was found many times. J is TRBJ2-7 and V is TRBV28; the D is unclear. The CDR3 runs 16 residues. CDR1 is MDHEN, CDR2 SYDVKM, per germline. Trimming removed 1 base from V and 0 bases from J, with 13 bases in between. The CDR3 reads CASSLSETRPSYEQYF. The CDR3 region has the DNA TGTGCCAGCAGTTTATCGGAGACGCGTCCCTCCTACGAGCAGTACTTC.

At least ten counts were recorded for this clonotype. In DNA form, the CDR3 reads TGTGCCAGCAGCCCCCTGTCGACTAGCGGGGCGGCAGATACGCAGTATTTT. It translates to CASSPLSTSGAADTQYF. This chain uses TRBV7-8 with TRBJ2-3; TRBD2 matches at 11 bases. The CDR3 sequence is 17 residues long. CDR1 and CDR2 from the germline V gene are SGHVS and FQNEAQ. V lost 5 bases to trimming and J lost 4 bases; unmatched junction nucleotides: 11.

With regard to this clonotype: Given a much more abundant clone one base away, this may be a read error. V gene TRBV5-5 combines with J gene TRBJ2-1, with D unresolved. Germline lookup yields CDR1 SGHKS and CDR2 YYEKEE (reference sequence). This CDR3 comprises 14 residues. The V and J ends lost 9 bases and 8 bases respectively, with 21 bases between them. The CDR3 DNA reads TGTGCCAACAGTACGGTTGACCTGATGGATGAGCAGTTCTTC. Translating gives CANSTVDLMDEQFF.

The V and J genes are TRBV12-3 or TRBV12-4 and TRBJ2-5; perhaps TRBD2 as D (5 bases). This CDR3 region has 13 residues. V lost 1 base and J 7 bases, leaving 10 bases between the germline ends. The CDR3 DNA reads as TGTGCCAGCAGTTTAGAACTAGGAGTGACCCAGTACTTC. Its translation: CASSLELGVTQYF.

The gene calls are TRBV10-3 and TRBJ2-7, with D maybe TRBD1 (6 bases). The ends were cut back, 0 bases at V and 7 bases at J, with 25 bases in the middle. The CDR3 spans 18 residues. Germline V gene data show CDR1 as ENHRY and CDR2 as SYGVKD. In DNA form, the CDR3 reads TGTGCCATCAGTGAGTCCCAACTCCTAGGACAGCCCTCGGGGGAGCAGTACTTC. Translating gives CAISESQLLGQPSGEQYF.

This clonotype was seen more than once but under ten times. The chain is built from TRBV9 and TRBJ2-1, with 12 bases fitting TRBD2. The germline CDR1 and CDR2 sequences are SGDLS and YYNGEE. The CDR3 is 15 residues long. V dropped 3 bases and J dropped 9; count of bases not matched to a gene: 7. As DNA, the CDR3 is TGTGCCAGCAGCGCCCCTAGCGGGAGGGGGATTGAGCAGTTCTTC. Residues: CASSAPSGRGIEQFF.

Comments on this clonotype: At one end, the junction sequence differs from germline, possibly due to a read error. This chain connects TRBV15 to TRBJ2-1; TRBD1 might be the D (5 bases). Germline CDR1 LNHNV, CDR2 YYDKDF (reference sequence). This CDR3 region has 15 residues. The CDR3 protein is CATSGESAGYNEQFF. The CDR3 DNA sequence: TGTGCCACCAGCGGAGAGTCGGCAGGGTACAATGAGCAGTTCTTC.

A few counts support this clonotype. At one end the junction does not follow the germline gene, possibly because of a read error. This chain connects TRBV3-1 to TRBJ2-1, with 7 bases fitting TRBD2. CDR1 is LGHDT and CDR2 is YNNKEL in the germline V gene (reference sequence). This CDR3 spans 14 amino acids. CDR3 DNA: TGTGCCAGCAGCCGTAGCGGGCCAAACAATGAGCAGTCCTTC. Translated: CASSRSGPNNEQSF.

This clonotype was counted a few times. V gene TRBV6-9 combines with J gene TRBJ2-7, with D hard to call. Germline V gives CDR1 MNHGY, CDR2 SVAAGI. V gave up 4 bases and J gave up 4 bases, with 20 bases separating them. The CDR3 sequence is 16 residues long. CDR3 region: CASSLPSADGYYEQYF. CDR3 sequence (DNA): TGTGCCAGCAGTTTACCCTCGGCCGACGGGTATTACGAGCAGTACTTC.

This clonotype has ten or more counts. The chain recombines TRBV28 with TRBJ2-7, with 14 bases matching TRBD2. Trimming took 4 bases from V and 6 from J; bases not matched to a gene: 14. Germline V gives CDR1 MDHEN, CDR2 SYDVKM. This CDR3 comprises 18 residues. As DNA, the CDR3 is TGTGCCAGCAGTTCTGGGGGTCTGACTAGCGGGAGGGTAGGCGAGCAGTACTTC. This encodes CASSSGGLTSGRVGEQYF.

This clonotype was detected many times. This chain links TRBV11-3 with TRBJ2-5; D is uncertain. Trimming shortened V by 2 bases and J by 0 bases, and 7 bases separated the two germline ends. The CDR3 loop spans 14 amino acids. Germline V CDR1 and CDR2: SGHNT, YENEEA. The CDR3: CASSLPKNQETQYF. The CDR3 bases are TGTGCCAGCAGCTTACCGAAAAACCAAGAGACCCAGTACTTC.

J is TRBJ1-5 and V is TRBV4-1, with 7 positions matching TRBD1. The V gene's germline CDR1 is MGHRA and CDR2 YSYEKL. V lost 2 bases and J lost 6; bases outside the gene matches: 10. This CDR3 has 16 residues. For the CDR3, the DNA is TGCGCCAGCAGCCAAACCCCCGGAGACAGGGTTCAGCCCCAGCATTTT. Protein: CASSQTPGDRVQPQHF.

V usage is TRBV3-1 and J usage is TRBJ2-7; the D gene could be TRBD1 or TRBD2 (6 bases each). Germline CDR1 reads LGHDT; CDR2 reads YNNKEL (reference sequence). Trimming took 7 bases from V and 7 from J, leaving 17 bases between them. CDR3 length: 13 amino acids. CDR3: CASTLSGGGEQYF. The DNA for the CDR3 is TGTGCCAGCACCCTAAGTGGAGGGGGTGAGCAGTACTTC.

On this clonotype itself: A single base separates this from a much larger clone, so it may be a read error. The chain links TRBV6-9 to TRBJ1-5; D gene unclear. Germline CDR1 and CDR2: MNHGY and SVAAGI. The CDR3 spans 17 residues. CDR3 in DNA: TGTGCCAGCAGTTACTCGAAGGGAGGTAGGAGCAATCAGCCCCGGCATTTT. This codes for CASSYSKGGRSNQPRHF.

This clonotype was seen at least ten times. The chain uses TRBV20-1 and TRBJ1-2, with D uncertain. Per germline, CDR1 DFQATT and CDR2 SNEGSKA (reference sequence). The CDR3 has 11 residues. Trimming took off 6 bases at V and 7 bases at J, with 12 bases between the two ends. The CDR3 loop reads CSAFLRGGYTF. CDR3 sequence (DNA): TGCAGTGCATTCCTTAGAGGTGGCTACACCTTC.

This chain uses TRBV20-1 with TRBJ2-1; 11 bases map to TRBD2. Trimming took 6 bases from V and 4 from J; bases not matched to a gene: 14. The CDR3 sequence is 17 residues long. CDR1 DFQATT and CDR2 SNEGSKA come from the germline V gene (reference sequence). CDR3: CSAQRLAGRMGYNEQFF. CDR3 nucleotide sequence: TGCAGTGCCCAAAGACTAGCGGGAAGAATGGGGTACAATGAGCAGTTCTTC.

V and J are TRBV7-2 and TRBJ1-5, with D perhaps TRBD1 (5 bases). CDR1 is SGHTA, CDR2 FQGNSA, per germline. CDR3 length: 16 residues. V was pared by 3 bases and J by 2 bases, with 14 bases between. The CDR3 sequence is CASSLGDRGGNQPQHF. The CDR3 bases are TGTGCCAGCAGCTTGGGGGACCGCGGTGGCAATCAGCCCCAGCATTTT.

For this clonotype: A far larger clone is a single base away, which makes a read error likely. The chain links TRBV7-8 to TRBJ2-7; 9 bases match TRBD1. Per germline, CDR1 SGHVS and CDR2 FQNEAQ. This CDR3 comprises 13 residues. V lost 10 bases, J lost 2 bases, and 6 bases stayed unmatched. CDR3 coding DNA: TGTGCCACCACCCGGGACAGGGCCTACGAGCAGTACTTC. It yields the protein CATTRDRAYEQYF.

This clonotype was observed a handful of times. The V call is TRBV7-9, the J call TRBJ2-7, with unresolved D. The CDR3 is made up of 11 amino acids. Germline values: CDR1 SEHNR, CDR2 FQNEAQ (reference sequence). Trimming pared 5 bases from V and 6 bases from J, leaving 8 bases between. The CDR3 region is CASSPLGEQYF. For the CDR3, the DNA is TGTGCCAGCAGCCCCCTCGGCGAGCAGTACTTC. Full variable domain (remainder filled in from reference TRBV7-9 and TRBJ2-7): DTGVSQNPRHKITKRGQNVTFRCDPISEHNRLYWYRQTLGQGPEFLTYFQNEAQLEKSRLLSDRFSAERPKGSFSTLEIQRTEQGDSAMYLCASSPLGEQYFGPGTRLTVT.

The CDR3 region is CASSYDLRGANYNEQFF. CDR3 nucleotides: TGTGCCAGCAGTTACGACCTCAGGGGGGCAAACTACAATGAGCAGTTCTTC. The rearrangement joins TRBV6-2 or TRBV6-3 to TRBJ2-1; perhaps TRBD1 as D (7 bases). The CDR3 is made up of 17 amino acids. Germline-derived CDR1 and CDR2 are MNHEY and SVGEGT. Trimming pared 2 bases from V and 3 bases from J, leaving 17 bases between.

On this clonotype: At one boundary the junction diverges from the germline segment, which might be a read error. The chain has TRBV29-1 and TRBJ2-1, with 9 bases matching TRBD2. The CDR3 loop spans 15 amino acids. Per the germline V gene, CDR1 is SQVTM and CDR2 is ANQGSEA. CDR3 coding DNA: TGCAGCGTTGACAGTGCGACTAGCGGCTACAATGGGCAGTTCTTC. Protein product: CSVDSATSGYNGQFF.

This clonotype was picked up many times. The CDR3 coding sequence is TGCAGTGCCACGGGGGGATCCGGACCGGTCGAGCAGTACTTC. It specifies CSATGGSGPVEQYF. V usage is TRBV20-1 and J usage is TRBJ2-7; TRBD2 aligns across 7 bases. The trim removed 6 bases at V and 6 bases at J, leaving 14 bases unmatched. This CDR3 spans 14 amino acids. Germline V lookup: CDR1 DFQATT, CDR2 SNEGSKA (reference sequence).

Turning to this clonotype: Germline and junction disagree at one end, which may indicate a read error. The rearrangement joins TRBV6-5 to TRBJ2-1, with a possible D match to TRBD2 (6 bases). Germline CDR1 and CDR2: MNHEY and SVGAGI. This CDR3 is built from 13 residues. CDR3 in amino acids: CASNYFPGDEQFF. The DNA of the CDR3 is TGTGCCAGCAATTACTTTCCGGGAGACGAGCAGTTCTTC.

V usage is TRBV20-1 and J usage is TRBJ2-6, with 8 bases aligning to TRBD1. This CDR3 has 17 amino acids. CDR1 is DFQATT, CDR2 SNEGSKA, per germline (reference sequence). The J segment lost 4 bases and the V segment lost 4 bases, leaving 12 bases of the junction unmatched. CDR3 in DNA: TGCAGTGCTATCTCATCCTCGGACAGGGCAGGGGCCAACGTCCTGACTTTC. Protein sequence: CSAISSSDRAGANVLTF.

This chain joins TRBV20-1 and TRBJ1-3; D is ambiguous. The CDR3 length is 15 residues. The V end lost 5 bases, the J end lost 0 bases, and 14 bases lay between the germline ends. Germline V gene data show CDR1 as DFQATT and CDR2 as SNEGSKA (reference sequence). CDR3 sequence: CSAHDGKSSGNTIYF. CDR3 DNA: TGCAGTGCTCACGACGGGAAGAGCTCTGGAAACACCATATATTTT.